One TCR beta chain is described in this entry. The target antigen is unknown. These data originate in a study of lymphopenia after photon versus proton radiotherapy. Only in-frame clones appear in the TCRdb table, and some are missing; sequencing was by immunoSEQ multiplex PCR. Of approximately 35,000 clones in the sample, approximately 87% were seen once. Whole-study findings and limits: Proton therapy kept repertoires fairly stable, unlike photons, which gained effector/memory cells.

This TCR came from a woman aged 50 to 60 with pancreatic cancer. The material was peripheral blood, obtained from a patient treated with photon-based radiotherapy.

The CDR3 reads CASSLGTGRTQHF. The CDR3 DNA follows: TGTGCCAGCAGCTTGGGGACAGGGAGAACCCAGCATTTT. The rearrangement joins TRBV7-2 to TRBJ1-5; 9 bases align to TRBD1. With V trimmed by 3 bases and J by 11 bases, 5 bases remained unmatched. The germline V gene has CDR1 SGHTA and CDR2 FQGNSA. This CDR3 contains 13 residues.